These 30 T cell receptor beta chains originate from one sample sequenced in a study of blood T cell repertoires in COVID-19 (dated by TCRdb to about 2020). Library creation used the immunoSEQ multiplex PCR assay. Held by TCRdb, this immuneACCESS table contains in-frame sequences only and omits some clones. Under half of the omission traces to an unresolved V gene where checked; the cause of the rest is unknown. Recorded for this sample are around 270,000 clones; 88% of them occurred a single time. Approximately 4% of the sample comes from the top ten. Sequencing input: peripheral blood. Receptors were obtained from a man in his fifties or sixties who had recovered from COVID-19.

For the CDR3, the DNA is TGTGCCAGTTGGGACAGGGCCACTGGGGCCAACGTCCTGACTTTC. Protein sequence: CASWDRATGANVLTF. The chain has TRBV6-5 and TRBJ2-6, with 9 bases that match TRBD1. Germline CDR1 MNHEY, CDR2 SVGAGI. The V and J ends lost 9 bases and 2 bases, in that order; junction bases with no gene match: 5. This CDR3 spans 15 amino acids.

This clone was seen only once. The genes are TRBV5-1 and TRBJ2-7; 12 nucleotides line up with TRBD1. V lost 1 base to trimming and J lost 6 bases; unmatched junction nucleotides: 5. This CDR3 is 15 amino acids long. Germline CDR1 and CDR2: SGHRS and YFSETQ. CDR3 DNA sequence: TGCGCCAGCAGCTTGAAGGGACAGGGGGCCGTCGAGCAGTACTTC. It yields the protein CASSLKGQGAVEQYF.

The chain links TRBV10-3 to TRBJ2-3; no clear D gene. Germline assignment: CDR1 ENHRY and CDR2 SYGVKD. V lost 2 bases and J 4 bases, leaving 7 bases between the germline ends. The CDR3 runs 13 residues. CDR3 coding DNA: TGTGCCATCAGTGAGGGAGCGCCAGATACGCAGTATTTT. Protein product: CAISEGAPDTQYF.

V gene TRBV27 combines with J gene TRBJ1-5; TRBD1 matches 7 bases. Looked up from germline, CDR1 is MNHEY and CDR2 is SMNVEV (reference sequence). This CDR3 comprises 15 residues. With V trimmed by 1 base and J by 6 bases, 6 bases remained unmatched. The CDR3 spells CASSLLQGKGQPQHF. The DNA for the CDR3 is TGTGCCAGCAGTTTATTACAGGGGAAAGGTCAGCCCCAGCATTTT.

The gene calls are TRBV2 and TRBJ2-1; 7 bases are a match to TRBD2. V dropped 6 bases and J dropped 6; count of bases not matched to a gene: 5. CDR3 length: 13 residues. CDR1 and CDR2 (germline): SNHLY, FYNNEI. In DNA, the CDR3 is TGTGCCAGCAGAAATAGCGGGTCCAATGAGCAGTTCTTC. It translates to CASRNSGSNEQFF.

The V and J genes are TRBV23-1 and TRBJ1-6, with 8 nucleotides matching TRBD1. TRBV23-1 is labeled an ORF, and its function is uncertain. The J segment lost 10 bases and the V segment lost 2 bases, leaving 4 bases of the junction unmatched. CDR3 length equals 14 residues. CDR3 DNA: TGCGCCAGCAGTCAAACAGGGGGGCAGTCACCCCTCCACTTT. It is translated as CASSQTGGQSPLHF.

This clone has a single count. The rearrangement joins TRBV2 to TRBJ2-7; D is unresolved. This CDR3 is built from 13 residues. Per germline, CDR1 SNHLY and CDR2 FYNNEI. V shed 7 bases and J shed 1 base, with 11 bases lying between them. The CDR3 loop is CASNVFGSYEQYF. CDR3 sequence (DNA): TGTGCCAGCAACGTATTCGGTTCCTACGAGCAGTACTTC.

This rearrangement joins TRBV6-2 or TRBV6-3 to TRBJ2-2; 7 nucleotides agree with TRBD1. The CDR3 spans 15 residues. Germline loops: CDR1 MNHEY, CDR2 SVGEGT. V gave up 4 bases and J gave up 2 bases; unmatched junction bases: 4. CDR3 nucleotides: TGTGCCAGCAGTTGGGACAGCAGTAACACCGGGGAGCTGTTTTTT. It yields the protein CASSWDSSNTGELFF.

The chain recombines TRBV29-1 with TRBJ2-5, with D possibly being TRBD1 (6 bases). Germline V gene lookup returns CDR1 SQVTM and CDR2 ANQGSEA. CDR3 length equals 12 residues. Trimming shortened V by 8 bases and J by 4 bases, and 14 bases separated the two germline ends. CDR3 in DNA: TGCAGCTACAGACAGGCTGGAGAGACCCAGTACTTC. Its translation: CSYRQAGETQYF.

The chain uses TRBV13 and TRBJ2-1; 12 positions agree with TRBD2. The V and J ends lost 2 bases and 9 bases, in that order; junction bases with no gene match: 5. This CDR3 has 15 amino acids. Germline V lookup: CDR1 PRHDT, CDR2 FYEKMQ (reference sequence). In DNA form, the CDR3 reads TGTGCCAGCAGCTTAATGACTAGCGGGAGAATTGAGCAGTTCTTC. It encodes CASSLMTSGRIEQFF.

CDR3 sequence: CASSPPIAGQGSGANVLTF. The CDR3 nucleotides read TGTGCCAGCTCACCACCGATAGCAGGGCAGGGCTCTGGGGCCAACGTCCTGACTTTC. The chain links TRBV18 to TRBJ2-6, with a possible D match to TRBD1 (5 bases). The CDR3 covers 19 residues. In germline, CDR1 is KGHSH, CDR2 LQKENI. V gave up 0 bases and J gave up 0 bases, with 15 bases separating them.

The chain recombines TRBV11-2 with TRBJ1-1, with a possible D match to TRBD1 (5 bases). There are 13 residues in the CDR3. Between the trimmed V and J ends, which lost 1 base and 7 bases, there was a span of 10 bases. CDR1 and CDR2 from the germline V gene are SGHAT and FQNNGV. The CDR3 loop is CASSLVARDEAFF. CDR3 nucleotide sequence: TGTGCCAGCAGCTTAGTAGCCAGGGATGAAGCTTTCTTT.

The chain couples TRBV6-5 to TRBJ1-1, with TRBD1 matching 7 bases. Trimming cost V 7 bases and J 5 bases; bases outside gene matches: 10. Germline V gene data show CDR1 as MNHEY and CDR2 as SVGAGI. The CDR3 is 14 residues long. For the CDR3, the DNA is TGTGCCAGCACTAGGGGAACAGGGGCGACTGAAGCTTTCTTT. As protein: CASTRGTGATEAFF.

Remarks on this clone: The sample contains more than one DNA sequence encoding this CDR3. The V call is TRBV12-3 or TRBV12-4, the J call TRBJ2-7; 10 bases agree with TRBD1. This CDR3 has 13 amino acids. V trimming: 6 bases; J trimming: 4 bases; junction bases outside the gene matches: 3. The CDR3 nucleotides read TGTGCCAGCAGGGGGACAGGGGCTTACGAGCAGTACTTC. As protein: CASRGTGAYEQYF.

The chain uses TRBV7-8 and TRBJ1-1; 7 positions agree with TRBD1. Germline loops: CDR1 SGHVS, CDR2 FQNEAQ. The V segment lost 5 bases and the J segment 1 base; nucleotides outside the gene matches: 7. This CDR3 comprises 15 residues. CDR3 bases: TGTGCCAGCAGCACCTTACAGGGGCCGAACACTGAAGCTTTCTTT. Protein sequence: CASSTLQGPNTEAFF.

The chain joins TRBV27 to TRBJ1-2, with D perhaps matching TRBD1 (6 bases). V lost 5 bases and J 5 bases, leaving 12 bases between the germline ends. The CDR3 consists of 13 residues. CDR1 is MNHEY, CDR2 SMNVEV, per germline (reference sequence). CDR3 sequence reads: CASSPQGGYGYTF. CDR3 bases: TGTGCCAGCAGTCCACAGGGAGGGTATGGCTACACCTTC.

The chain links TRBV7-2 to TRBJ2-7, with TRBD1 matching over 10 bases. V gave up 5 bases and J gave up 2 bases; unmatched junction bases: 9. The V gene's germline CDR1 is SGHTA and CDR2 FQGNSA. The CDR3 is 16 residues long. The CDR3 DNA sequence: TGTGCCAGCAGCAGGGCGGGACAGGGGCAAACCTACGAGCAGTACTTC. This sequence encodes CASSRAGQGQTYEQYF.

To note about this clone: Other nucleotide sequences in the sample specify the same CDR3. The chain carries TRBV6-6 and TRBJ2-5; possibly TRBD2 for D (6 bases). CDR1 is MNHNY, CDR2 SVGAGI, per germline (reference sequence). This CDR3 has 14 residues. The V end was cut by 0 bases, the J end by 2 bases, with 7 bases between. CDR3 nucleotide sequence: TGTGCCAGCAGTTACTCGGGGGGTCAAGAGACCCAGTACTTC. This encodes CASSYSGGQETQYF.

The genes are TRBV30 and TRBJ1-5; 9 nucleotides align to TRBD1. The length of the CDR3 is 15 residues. Trimming cost V 2 bases and J 4 bases; bases outside gene matches: 6. CDR1 is GTSNPN, CDR2 SVGIG, per germline (reference sequence). The CDR3 protein is CAWSINRGRNQPQHF. DNA for the CDR3: TGTGCCTGGAGTATCAACAGGGGGCGAAATCAGCCCCAGCATTTT.

The V gene is TRBV11-2, the J gene TRBJ1-1; D is perhaps TRBD1 (5 bases). Germline-derived CDR1 and CDR2 are SGHAT and FQNNGV. V lost 1 base to trimming and J lost 2 bases, with 14 bases between them. The CDR3 length is 16 residues. CDR3 sequence (DNA): TGTGCCAGCAGCTTAGTAGGGGCTCAGGATAACACTGAAGCTTTCTTT. Translation gives CASSLVGAQDNTEAFF.

The chain uses TRBV5-1 and TRBJ2-3; 10 bases align to TRBD1. Looked up from germline, CDR1 is SGHRS and CDR2 is YFSETQ. CDR3 length: 18 amino acids. The ends lost 4 bases at V and 6 bases at J; junction bases unmatched: 17. The CDR3 bases are TGCGCCAGCAGCCTCGAGATGGGACAGGGGCGGGGTGGTGATACGCAGTATTTT. It yields the protein CASSLEMGQGRGGDTQYF.

The V and J genes are TRBV27 and TRBJ2-6, with 8 bases lining up with TRBD1. Trimming at V came to 6 bases and at J to 2 bases, leaving 15 bases not matched to a gene. Germline loops: CDR1 MNHEY, CDR2 SMNVEV (reference sequence). The CDR3 has 19 residues. This CDR3 is CASSRTWTGSGPGANVLTF. CDR3 coding DNA: TGTGCCAGCAGCCGAACCTGGACAGGGTCAGGGCCTGGGGCCAACGTCCTGACTTTC.

The chain links TRBV4-2 to TRBJ2-2; 8 bases are shared with TRBD1. CDR1 LGHNA and CDR2 YNFKEQ come from the germline V gene. The CDR3 length is 17 residues. V lost 0 bases, J lost 4 bases, and 7 bases stayed unmatched. This CDR3 reads CASSQDPGQGFTGELFF. CDR3 DNA: TGTGCCAGCAGCCAAGATCCTGGACAGGGATTCACCGGGGAGCTGTTTTTT.

The sample holds a few counts of this clone. The chain carries TRBV10-3 and TRBJ1-1, with 7 bases aligning to TRBD1. CDR3 length equals 13 residues. CDR1 ENHRY and CDR2 SYGVKD come from the germline V gene. The J segment lost 1 base and the V segment lost 4 bases, leaving 0 bases of the junction unmatched. DNA for the CDR3: TGTGCCATCAGTGGGACAGGGAACACTGAAGCTTTCTTT. Translation: CAISGTGNTEAFF.

This chain connects TRBV18 to TRBJ2-7; 9 positions agree with TRBD1. Germline V gene data show CDR1 as KGHSH and CDR2 as LQKENI. Losses at the gene ends were 6 bases for V and 4 bases for J; bases not matched to a gene: 10. This CDR3 is 15 amino acids long. The CDR3 region has the DNA TGTGCCAGCTCGCTATCCGGGACAGGGCCTTACGAGCAGTACTTC. Its protein product is CASSLSGTGPYEQYF.

This clone was seen a single time. V usage is TRBV4-2 and J usage is TRBJ1-4; 7 nucleotides agree with TRBD1. The CDR3 consists of 16 residues. The J segment lost 1 base and the V segment lost 4 bases, leaving 6 bases of the junction unmatched. The germline gives CDR1 LGHNA, CDR2 YNFKEQ. The CDR3 region is CASSPTGVRTNEKLFF. Written as DNA, the CDR3 is TGTGCCAGCAGCCCTACAGGGGTGAGAACTAATGAAAAACTGTTTTTT.

The genes are TRBV20-1 and TRBJ1-5; possibly TRBD1 for D (6 bases). Germline loops: CDR1 DFQATT, CDR2 SNEGSKA (reference sequence). Trimming stripped 6 bases from V and 2 bases from J, with 14 bases between. The CDR3 loop spans 14 amino acids. The DNA for the CDR3 is TGCAGTGCGAGTCGACAGGTCGGCAATCAGCCCCAGCATTTT. It yields the protein CSASRQVGNQPQHF.

The genes are TRBV5-5 and TRBJ1-1; 7 nucleotides agree with TRBD1. The CDR3 has 14 amino acids. Germline V lookup: CDR1 SGHKS, CDR2 YYEKEE (reference sequence). The junction had 8 bases not matched to a gene; V was cut back by 4 bases and J by 5 bases. The CDR3 DNA reads TGTGCCAGCAGCACCCGACAGGGTGGGACTGAAGCTTTCTTT. This codes for CASSTRQGGTEAFF. Complete variable domain (other parts from reference TRBV5-5 and TRBJ1-1): DAGVTQSPTHLIKTRGQQVTLRCSPISGHKSVSWYQQVLGQGPQFIFQYYEKEERGRGNFPDRFSARQFPNYSSELNVNALLLGDSALYLCASSTRQGGTEAFFGQGTRLTVV.

The CDR3 region has the DNA TGTGCCAGCAGCCAGGAAGGACACGAGCGAGCTTTCTTT. As protein: CASSQEGHERAFF. The genes are TRBV4-2 and TRBJ1-1, with D tentatively TRBD1 (5 bases). Germline assignment: CDR1 LGHNA and CDR2 YNFKEQ. The CDR3 consists of 13 residues. The V gene lost 3 bases and the J gene lost 10 bases, with 15 bases spanning the gap.

This clone was detected only once. V usage is TRBV27 and J usage is TRBJ2-5; tentatively, D is TRBD2 (6 bases). From germline, CDR1 is MNHEY and CDR2 SMNVEV (reference sequence). V was pared by 3 bases and J by 1 base, with 12 bases between. This CDR3 is 15 amino acids long. In DNA form, the CDR3 reads TGTGCCAGCAGTTTCACGGGGGATACCCAAGAGACCCAGTACTTC. Its protein is CASSFTGDTQETQYF.